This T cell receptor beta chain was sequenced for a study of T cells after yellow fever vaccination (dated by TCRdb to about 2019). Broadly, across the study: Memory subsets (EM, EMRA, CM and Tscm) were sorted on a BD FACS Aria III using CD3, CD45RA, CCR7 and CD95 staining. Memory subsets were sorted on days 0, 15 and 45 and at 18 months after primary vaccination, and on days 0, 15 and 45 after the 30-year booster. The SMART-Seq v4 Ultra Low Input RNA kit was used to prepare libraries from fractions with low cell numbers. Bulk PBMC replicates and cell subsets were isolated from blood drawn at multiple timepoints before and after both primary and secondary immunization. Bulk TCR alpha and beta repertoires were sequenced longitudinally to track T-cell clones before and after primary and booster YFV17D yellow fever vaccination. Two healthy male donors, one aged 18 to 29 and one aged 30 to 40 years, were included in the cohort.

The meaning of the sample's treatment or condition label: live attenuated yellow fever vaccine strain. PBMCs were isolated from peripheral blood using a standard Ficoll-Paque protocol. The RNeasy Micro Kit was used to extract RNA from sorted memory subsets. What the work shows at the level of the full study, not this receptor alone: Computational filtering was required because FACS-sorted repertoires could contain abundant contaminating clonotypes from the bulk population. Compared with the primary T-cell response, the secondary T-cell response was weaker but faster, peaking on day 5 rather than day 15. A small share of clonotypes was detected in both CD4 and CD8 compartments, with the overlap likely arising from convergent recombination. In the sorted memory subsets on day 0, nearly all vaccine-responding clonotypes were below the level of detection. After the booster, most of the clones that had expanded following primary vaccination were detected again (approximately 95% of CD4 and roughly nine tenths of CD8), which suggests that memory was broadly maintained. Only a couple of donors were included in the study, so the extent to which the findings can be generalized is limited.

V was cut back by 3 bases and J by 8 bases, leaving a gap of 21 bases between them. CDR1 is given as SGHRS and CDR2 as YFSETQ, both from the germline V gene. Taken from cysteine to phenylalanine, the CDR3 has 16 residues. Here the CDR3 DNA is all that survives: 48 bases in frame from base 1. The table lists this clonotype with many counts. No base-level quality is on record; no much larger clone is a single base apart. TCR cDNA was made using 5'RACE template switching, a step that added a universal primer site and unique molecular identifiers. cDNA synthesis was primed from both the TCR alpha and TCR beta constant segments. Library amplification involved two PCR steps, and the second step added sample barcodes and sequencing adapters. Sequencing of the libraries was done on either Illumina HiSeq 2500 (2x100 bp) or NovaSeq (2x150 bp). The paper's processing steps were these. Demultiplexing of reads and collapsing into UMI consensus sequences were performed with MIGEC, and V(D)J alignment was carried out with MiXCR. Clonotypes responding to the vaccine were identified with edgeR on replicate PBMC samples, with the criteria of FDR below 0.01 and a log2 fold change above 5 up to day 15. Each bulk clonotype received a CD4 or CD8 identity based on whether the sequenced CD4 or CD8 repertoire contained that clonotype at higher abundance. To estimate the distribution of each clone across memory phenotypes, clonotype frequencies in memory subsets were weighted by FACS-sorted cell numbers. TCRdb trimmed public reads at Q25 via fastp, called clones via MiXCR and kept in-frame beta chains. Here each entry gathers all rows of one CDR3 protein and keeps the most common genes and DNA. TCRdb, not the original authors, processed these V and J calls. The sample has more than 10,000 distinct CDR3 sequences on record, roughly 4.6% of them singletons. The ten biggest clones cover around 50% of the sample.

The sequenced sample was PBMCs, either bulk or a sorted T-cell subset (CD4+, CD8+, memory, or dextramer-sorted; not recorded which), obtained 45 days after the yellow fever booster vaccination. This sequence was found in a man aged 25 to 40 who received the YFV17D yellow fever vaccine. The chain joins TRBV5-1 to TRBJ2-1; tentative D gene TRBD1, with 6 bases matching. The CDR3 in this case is CASSSYGTRRPDEQFF. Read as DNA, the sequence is TGCGCCAGCAGCTCCTACGGGACACGACGACCCGATGAGCAGTTCTTC. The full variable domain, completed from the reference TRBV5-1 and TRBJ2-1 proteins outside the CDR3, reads KAGVTQTPRYLIKTRGQQVTLSCSPISGHRSVSWYQQTPGQGLQFLFEYFSETQRNKGNFPGRFSGRQFSNSRSEMNVSTLELGDSALYLCASSSYGTRRPDEQFFGPGTRLTVL.